One and the same sample provided the 29 T cell receptor beta chains below, sequenced in a study of blood T cell repertoires in COVID-19. Sequencing was performed with immunoSEQ multiplex PCR; in TCRdb, only in-frame clones are kept and a portion is missing. The sample carries about 430,000 clones, over 75% recorded once. The sequencing input was PBMCs or T cells enriched from blood (not recorded which). Receptors originate from a woman aged 18-35 years who had been exposed to COVID-19.

The V gene is TRBV10-1, the J gene TRBJ2-1, with 7 positions matching TRBD2. Germline loops: CDR1 WNHNN, CDR2 SYGVQD (reference sequence). This CDR3 comprises 15 residues. V shed 2 bases and J 8 bases; nucleotides not matched to a gene: 9. The CDR3 DNA reads as TGCGCCAGCAGTGAGGGGCTAGCGGACTGGGATGAGCAGTTCTTC. Its translation is CASSEGLADWDEQFF.

This clone was detected only a few times. The chain couples TRBV7-9 to TRBJ1-5, with TRBD1 identical over 9 bases. Trimming at V came to 6 bases and at J to 2 bases, leaving 14 bases not matched to a gene. Germline V gives CDR1 SEHNR, CDR2 FQNEAQ (reference sequence). This CDR3 region has 18 residues. The DNA for the CDR3 is TGTGCCAGCAGTCCCGGGACAGGGTTTATGGGCGGCAATCAGCCCCAGCATTTT. Residues: CASSPGTGFMGGNQPQHF. Combining the CDR3 with reference TRBV7-9 and TRBJ1-5 gives the whole variable domain DTGVSQNPRHKITKRGQNVTFRCDPISEHNRLYWYRQTLGQGPEFLTYFQNEAQLEKSRLLSDRFSAERPKGSFSTLEIQRTEQGDSAMYLCASSPGTGFMGGNQPQHFGDGTRLSIL.

This clone appeared once. CDR3 coding DNA: TGTGCCAGCAGTTTAAGAGGGGGCGGGGATGGCTACACCTTC. Protein product: CASSLRGGGDGYTF. This chain joins TRBV28 and TRBJ1-2; 7 bases are shared with TRBD1. The CDR3 is 14 residues long. The germline V gene encodes CDR1 MDHEN and CDR2 SYDVKM. The J segment lost 6 bases and the V segment lost 2 bases, leaving 6 bases of the junction unmatched.

This sequence joins TRBV9 and TRBJ2-7, with a possible D match to TRBD2 (7 bases). V lost 5 bases, J lost 1 base, and 19 bases lay in between. The V gene's germline CDR1 is SGDLS and CDR2 YYNGEE. The CDR3 runs 16 residues. This chain's CDR3 is CASSLGGGAVSYEQYF. The CDR3, as DNA: TGTGCCAGCAGTCTAGGAGGGGGGGCAGTTTCCTACGAGCAGTACTTC.

This CDR3 reads CASSTLAGPLDEQYF. The CDR3 DNA reads TGTGCCAGCAGTACCTTAGCGGGGCCTTTGGACGAGCAGTACTTC. The J gene is TRBJ2-7, the V gene TRBV6-5, with 8 bases that match TRBD2. The CDR3 totals 15 residues. Trimming took 5 bases from V and 5 from J; bases not matched to a gene: 11. The V gene's germline CDR1 is MNHEY and CDR2 SVGAGI.

The chain recombines TRBV27 with TRBJ2-1, with TRBD2 identical over 10 bases. The germline gives CDR1 MNHEY, CDR2 SMNVEV (reference sequence). The CDR3 extends over 12 amino acids. With 5 bases clipped from V and 15 bases from J, the junction kept 7 bases outside the gene matches. CDR3 residues: CASSLRLAGRFF. The CDR3 region has the DNA TGTGCCAGCAGTCTTAGACTAGCGGGTCGGTTCTTC.

The chain couples TRBV5-5 to TRBJ1-5; D uncertain. The germline V and J ends were trimmed by 3 bases and 5 bases, with 9 bases remaining between them. Germline CDR1 is SGHKS and CDR2 is YYEKEE (reference sequence). CDR3 length: 13 residues. In nucleotides, the CDR3 is TGTGCCAGCAGCTGGACCGGGGATCAGCCCCAGCATTTT. It translates to CASSWTGDQPQHF.

The CDR3 spells CASTITPGVTEAFF. The CDR3 nucleotides read TGTGCCAGCACTATAACCCCGGGGGTAACTGAAGCTTTCTTT. The chain employs TRBV6-6 and TRBJ1-1; D is possibly TRBD1 (5 bases). Germline V gene data show CDR1 as MNHNY and CDR2 as SVGAGI (reference sequence). Deletions cut 7 bases from V and 5 bases from J, with 17 bases between. The CDR3 is 14 amino acids.

This chain links TRBV5-1 with TRBJ2-4, with D possibly matching TRBD2 (6 bases). The CDR3 runs to 17 residues. Trimming shortened V by 1 base and J by 1 base, and 15 bases separated the two germline ends. Per germline, CDR1 SGHRS and CDR2 YFSETQ. CDR3 protein: CASSLKVGGRAKNIQYF. The CDR3 DNA is TGCGCCAGCAGCTTGAAAGTTGGTGGGAGGGCCAAAAACATTCAGTACTTC.

The DNA for the CDR3 is TGTGCCAGCAGTTTGCGTTGGGGCGGGGGGGCTTGGAGAGAGACCCAGTACTTC. It encodes CASSLRWGGGAWRETQYF. The J gene is TRBJ2-5, the V gene TRBV27; TRBD2 agrees at 9 bases. This CDR3 has 18 residues. Germline V lookup: CDR1 MNHEY, CDR2 SMNVEV (reference sequence). The J segment lost 4 bases and the V segment lost 3 bases, leaving 15 bases of the junction unmatched.

A single count supports this clone. The chain uses TRBV4-2 and TRBJ1-6, with no clear D. Between the trimmed V and J ends, which lost 2 bases and 7 bases, there was a span of 6 bases. The CDR3 has 13 residues. Germline V gives CDR1 LGHNA, CDR2 YNFKEQ. The CDR3 here is CASSQRENSPLHF. The CDR3 nucleotides are TGTGCCAGCAGCCAACGAGAGAATTCACCCCTCCACTTT.

The chain joins TRBV7-9 to TRBJ1-2, with a tentative D call TRBD1 (5 bases). The CDR3 covers 13 residues. V was cut by 5 bases and J by 4 bases, with 11 bases left in between. In germline, CDR1 is SEHNR, CDR2 FQNEAQ (reference sequence). CDR3 bases: TGTGCCAGCAGCCCCGGACACCTCTATGGCTACACCTTC. Translating it yields CASSPGHLYGYTF.

CDR3 DNA: TGTGCCAGCAGCCAAGCGGGGGGGCCGTCTTACAATGAGCAGTTCTTC. Translating it yields CASSQAGGPSYNEQFF. The chain recombines TRBV4-2 with TRBJ2-1; TRBD2 matches 8 bases. The CDR3 totals 16 residues. CDR1 is LGHNA and CDR2 is YNFKEQ in the germline V gene. J gave up 4 bases and V 1 base, and 6 bases lay outside the gene matches.

This clone was counted only a few times. The rearrangement links TRBV4-2 to TRBJ2-1, with D possibly matching TRBD2 (6 bases). This CDR3 comprises 16 residues. Germline CDR1 reads LGHNA; CDR2 reads YNFKEQ. V was clipped by 0 bases and J by 4 bases, with 13 bases between them. CDR3 coding DNA: TGTGCCAGCAGCCAAGATCTGGGAGGAGGATACAATGAGCAGTTCTTC. Its translation is CASSQDLGGGYNEQFF.

The rearrangement uses TRBV19 and TRBJ1-2, with 7 positions matching TRBD1. CDR3 length: 15 amino acids. Germline V gives CDR1 LNHDA, CDR2 SQIVND (reference sequence). With V trimmed by 1 base and J by 5 bases, 7 bases remained unmatched. The DNA of the CDR3 is TGTGCCAGTAGTATAGTGCTCGGGACAGCGTATGGCTACACCTTC. It is translated as CASSIVLGTAYGYTF.

The chain is built from TRBV4-3 and TRBJ2-2; 10 nucleotides match TRBD2. Looked up from germline, CDR1 is LGHNA and CDR2 is YSLEER. The CDR3 is made up of 16 amino acids. V gave up 5 bases and J gave up 0 bases; unmatched junction bases: 3. For the CDR3, the DNA is TGCGCCAGCAGCTTAGCGGGGGGCCCGAACACCGGGGAGCTGTTTTTT. Its protein is CASSLAGGPNTGELFF.

Only one count was recorded for this clone. The rearrangement uses TRBV6-6 and TRBJ1-1; the D gene is possibly TRBD1 (5 bases). Germline V gene lookup returns CDR1 MNHNY and CDR2 SVGAGI (reference sequence). The CDR3 contains 11 residues. Trimming stripped 6 bases from V and 10 bases from J, with 12 bases between. The CDR3 coding sequence is TGTGCCAGCAGCCGGGACTTGGGAGCTTTCTTT. Its protein product is CASSRDLGAFF.

V gene TRBV10-3 combines with J gene TRBJ2-3, with D possibly TRBD2 on 6 matching bases. Trimming stripped 0 bases from V and 4 bases from J, with 11 bases between. This CDR3 is built from 15 residues. The germline V gene encodes CDR1 ENHRY and CDR2 SYGVKD. The CDR3 sequence is CAISESGGLSDTQYF. CDR3 DNA sequence: TGTGCCATCAGTGAGTCCGGGGGTTTGTCAGATACGCAGTATTTT.

V gene TRBV14 combines with J gene TRBJ2-3; the D is unclear. The CDR3 loop spans 15 amino acids. Germline V lookup: CDR1 SGHDN, CDR2 FVKESK. Trimming took off 2 bases at V and 4 bases at J, with 13 bases between the two ends. The CDR3 DNA is TGTGCCAGCAGCCAAACGAGTCCCGTTTCAGATACGCAGTATTTT. Protein: CASSQTSPVSDTQYF. The whole variable domain, remainder taken from reference TRBV14 and TRBJ2-3, is EAGVTQFPSHSVIEKGQTVTLRCDPISGHDNLYWYRRVMGKEIKFLLHFVKESKQDESGMPNNRFLAERTGGTYSTLKVQPAELEDSGVYFCASSQTSPVSDTQYFGPGTRLTVL.

The chain couples TRBV14 to TRBJ2-7; TRBD1 might be the D (7 bases). The V and J ends lost 1 base and 5 bases respectively, with 15 bases between them. The CDR3 runs to 15 residues. From germline, CDR1 is SGHDN and CDR2 FVKESK. CDR3 sequence: CASSQVGQGGHEQYF. For the CDR3, the DNA is TGTGCCAGCAGCCAAGTTGGGCAGGGGGGCCACGAGCAGTACTTC.

The gene calls are TRBV5-1 and TRBJ2-7; perhaps TRBD1 as D (6 bases). Trimming pared 0 bases from V and 3 bases from J, leaving 10 bases between. Germline V gene sequence: CDR1 SGHRS, CDR2 YFSETQ. The CDR3 loop spans 14 amino acids. The CDR3 coding sequence is TGCGCCAGCAGCTTGGGGACAGAGGACTACGAGCAGTACTTC. Translation: CASSLGTEDYEQYF.

This chain joins TRBV7-2 and TRBJ2-1; perhaps TRBD2 as D (5 bases). Germline V lookup: CDR1 SGHTA, CDR2 FQGNSA. Trimming removed 2 bases from V and 0 bases from J, with 8 bases in between. The CDR3 is made up of 15 amino acids. CDR3 region: CASSLSGNSYNEQFF. CDR3 DNA sequence: TGTGCCAGCAGCTTATCCGGGAACTCCTACAATGAGCAGTTCTTC.

The V and J genes are TRBV12-3 or TRBV12-4 and TRBJ1-2; D not certain. V gave up 6 bases and J gave up 5 bases, with 13 bases separating them. The CDR3 consists of 13 residues. This CDR3 is CASSLGREYGYTF. The CDR3 DNA sequence: TGTGCCAGCAGCCTCGGTAGGGAGTATGGCTACACCTTC.

V is TRBV13 and J is TRBJ2-1; 10 bases agree with TRBD2. CDR3 size: 14 residues. Germline-derived CDR1 and CDR2 are PRHDT and FYEKMQ (reference sequence). J gave up 6 bases and V 4 bases, and 3 bases lay outside the gene matches. CDR3: CASSSPSGGNEQFF. The CDR3 coding sequence is TGTGCCAGCAGCTCGCCTAGCGGGGGCAATGAGCAGTTCTTC.

V gene TRBV28 combines with J gene TRBJ2-7; possibly TRBD1 for D (5 bases). The CDR3 length is 12 residues. Trimming took off 10 bases at V and 9 bases at J, with 19 bases between the two ends. The germline V gene encodes CDR1 MDHEN and CDR2 SYDVKM. The CDR3 region has the DNA TGTGCCACCTTCAGGGCCCCTACCCCGCAGTACTTC. Protein product: CATFRAPTPQYF.

This clone was counted between two and nine times. The genes are TRBV3-1 (or the pseudogene TRBV3-2) and TRBJ1-6, with D maybe TRBD1 (6 bases). Looked up from germline, CDR1 is LGHDT and CDR2 is YNNKEL (reference sequence). This CDR3 region has 18 residues. Trimming stripped 4 bases from V and 7 bases from J, with 23 bases between. CDR3 coding DNA: TGTGCCAGCAGCCCCTTGGCAGGGGCAGCCGCTAAAAATTCACCCCTCCACTTT. Amino acids: CASSPLAGAAAKNSPLHF.

The rearrangement links TRBV3-1 (or the pseudogene TRBV3-2) to TRBJ1-2; the D is unclear. The CDR3 totals 13 residues. V was pared by 3 bases and J by 2 bases, with 7 bases between. The germline gives CDR1 LGHDT, CDR2 YNNKEL (reference sequence). The CDR3 DNA reads as TGTGCCAGCAGCCAGGCGGGGAACTATGGCTACACCTTC. Translated, it gives CASSQAGNYGYTF.

The chain is built from TRBV28 and TRBJ2-3; no clear D. Deletions cut 2 bases from V and 1 base from J, with 4 bases between. The CDR3 extends over 13 amino acids. Germline CDR1 and CDR2: MDHEN and SYDVKM. The CDR3 here is CASSLIGTDTQYF. The CDR3 DNA follows: TGTGCCAGCAGTTTAATCGGCACAGATACGCAGTATTTT.

V and J are TRBV5-4 and TRBJ2-3; 11 bases align to TRBD2. The V gene end was trimmed by 3 bases and the J gene end by 6 bases; junction bases not matched to a gene: 12. There are 17 residues in the CDR3. Germline V gene data show CDR1 as SGHNT and CDR2 as YYREEE (reference sequence). The DNA for the CDR3 is TGTGCCAGCAGCTCGATAGCGGGGGGGCTCTTGAGTGATACGCAGTATTTT. Protein sequence: CASSSIAGGLLSDTQYF.